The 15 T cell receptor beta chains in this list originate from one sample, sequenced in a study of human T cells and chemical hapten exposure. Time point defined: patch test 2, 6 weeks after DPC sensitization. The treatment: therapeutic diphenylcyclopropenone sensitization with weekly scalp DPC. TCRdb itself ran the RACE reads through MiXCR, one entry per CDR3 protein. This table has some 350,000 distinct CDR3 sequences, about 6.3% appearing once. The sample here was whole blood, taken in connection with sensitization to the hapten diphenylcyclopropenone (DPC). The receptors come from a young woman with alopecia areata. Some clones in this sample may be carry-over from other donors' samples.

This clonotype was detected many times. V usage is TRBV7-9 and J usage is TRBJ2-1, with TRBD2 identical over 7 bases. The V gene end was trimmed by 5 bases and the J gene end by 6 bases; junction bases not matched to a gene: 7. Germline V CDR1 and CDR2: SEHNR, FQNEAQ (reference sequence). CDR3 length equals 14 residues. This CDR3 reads CASSPTTSANEQFF. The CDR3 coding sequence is TGTGCCAGCAGCCCAACTACTAGCGCCAATGAGCAGTTCTTC.

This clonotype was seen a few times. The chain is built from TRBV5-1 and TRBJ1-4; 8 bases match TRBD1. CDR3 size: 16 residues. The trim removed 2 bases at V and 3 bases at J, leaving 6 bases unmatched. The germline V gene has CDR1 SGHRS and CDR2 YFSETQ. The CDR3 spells CASSFQGAAANEKLFF. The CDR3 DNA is TGCGCCAGCAGCTTCCAGGGGGCGGCAGCTAATGAAAAACTGTTTTTT. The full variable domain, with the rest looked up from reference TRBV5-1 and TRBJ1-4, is KAGVTQTPRYLIKTRGQQVTLSCSPISGHRSVSWYQQTPGQGLQFLFEYFSETQRNKGNFPGRFSGRQFSNSRSEMNVSTLELGDSALYLCASSFQGAAANEKLFFGSGTQLSVL.

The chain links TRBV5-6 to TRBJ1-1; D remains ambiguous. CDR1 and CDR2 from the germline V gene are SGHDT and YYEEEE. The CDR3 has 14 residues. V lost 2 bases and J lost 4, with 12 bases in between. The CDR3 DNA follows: TGTGCCAGCAGCTTTGTAGGGATGGGCACTGAAGCTTTCTTT. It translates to CASSFVGMGTEAFF.

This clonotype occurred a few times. In nucleotides, the CDR3 is TGTGCCAGCCAAAAGACGATGAACACTGAAGCTTTCTTT. Its translation is CASQKTMNTEAFF. The V and J genes are TRBV2 and TRBJ1-1, with D uncertain. The germline V gene has CDR1 SNHLY and CDR2 FYNNEI. CDR3 length equals 13 residues. V shed 8 bases and J shed 0 bases, with 10 bases lying between them.

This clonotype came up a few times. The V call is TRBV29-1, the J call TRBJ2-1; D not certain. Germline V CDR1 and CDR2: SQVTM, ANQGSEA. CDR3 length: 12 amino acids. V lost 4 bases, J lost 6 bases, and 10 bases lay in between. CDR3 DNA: TGCAGCGTTGTGGCAGTATCCAATGAGCAGTTCTTC. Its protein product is CSVVAVSNEQFF.

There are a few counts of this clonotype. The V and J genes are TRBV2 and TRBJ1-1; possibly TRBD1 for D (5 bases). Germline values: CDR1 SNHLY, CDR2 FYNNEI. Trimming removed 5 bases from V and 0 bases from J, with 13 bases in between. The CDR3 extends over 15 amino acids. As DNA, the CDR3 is TGTGCCAGCAGTATGGCAGGGCCCATGAACACTGAAGCTTTCTTT. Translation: CASSMAGPMNTEAFF.

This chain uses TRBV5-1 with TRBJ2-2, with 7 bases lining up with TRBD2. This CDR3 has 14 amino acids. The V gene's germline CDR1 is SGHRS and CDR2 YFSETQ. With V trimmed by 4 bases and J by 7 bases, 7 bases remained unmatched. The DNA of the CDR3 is TGCGCCAGCAGCCCGTCTAGCGGTGTCGGGGAGCTGTTTTTT. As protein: CASSPSSGVGELFF.

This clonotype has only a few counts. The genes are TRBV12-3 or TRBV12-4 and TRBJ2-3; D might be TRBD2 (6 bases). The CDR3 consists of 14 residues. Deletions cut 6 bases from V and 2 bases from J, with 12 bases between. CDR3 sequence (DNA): TGTGCCAGCAGCCTCCGGGACTCCACAGATACGCAGTATTTT. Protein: CASSLRDSTDTQYF.

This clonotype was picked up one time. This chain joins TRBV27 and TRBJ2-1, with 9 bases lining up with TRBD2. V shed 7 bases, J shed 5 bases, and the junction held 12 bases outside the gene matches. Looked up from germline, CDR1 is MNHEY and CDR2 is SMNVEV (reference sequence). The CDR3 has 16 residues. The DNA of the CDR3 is TGTGCCAGCACTCATTTCGCGGGGGGGGCGGACAATGAGCAGTTCTTC. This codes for CASTHFAGGADNEQFF.

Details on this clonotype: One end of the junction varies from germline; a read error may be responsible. CDR3 sequence: CASSQDKGASF. Here the CDR3 DNA reads TGTGCCAGCAGCCAAGATAAGGGGGCGAGCTTC. The V and J genes are TRBV3-1 and TRBJ1-2, with TRBD1 matching over 7 bases. Germline assignment: CDR1 LGHDT and CDR2 YNNKEL (reference sequence). The CDR3 is 11 amino acids.

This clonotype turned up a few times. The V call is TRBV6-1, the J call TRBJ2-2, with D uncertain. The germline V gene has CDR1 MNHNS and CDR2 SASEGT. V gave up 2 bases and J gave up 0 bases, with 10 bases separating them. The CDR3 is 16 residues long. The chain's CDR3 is CASSETWPSNTGELFF. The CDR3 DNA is TGTGCCAGCAGTGAAACCTGGCCATCGAACACCGGGGAGCTGTTTTTT.

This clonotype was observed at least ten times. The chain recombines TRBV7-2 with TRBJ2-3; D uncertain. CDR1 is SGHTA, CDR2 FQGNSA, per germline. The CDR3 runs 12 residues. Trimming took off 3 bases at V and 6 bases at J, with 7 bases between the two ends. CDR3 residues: CASSFFADTQYF. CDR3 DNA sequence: TGTGCCAGCAGCTTTTTTGCCGATACGCAGTATTTT.

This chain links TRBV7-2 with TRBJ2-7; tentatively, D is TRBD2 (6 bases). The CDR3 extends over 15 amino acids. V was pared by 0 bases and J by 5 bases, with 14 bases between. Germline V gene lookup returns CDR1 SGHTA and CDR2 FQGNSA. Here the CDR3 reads CASSLATAGGHEQYF. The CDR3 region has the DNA TGTGCCAGCAGCTTAGCCACAGCCGGGGGTCACGAGCAGTACTTC.

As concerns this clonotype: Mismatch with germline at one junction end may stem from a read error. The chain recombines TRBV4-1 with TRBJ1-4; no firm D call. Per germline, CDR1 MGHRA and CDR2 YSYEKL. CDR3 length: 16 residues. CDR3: CASSQEPRLMNDKLFF. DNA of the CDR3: TGCGCCAGCAGCCAAGAGCCTCGACTGATGAATGACAAACTGTTTTTT.

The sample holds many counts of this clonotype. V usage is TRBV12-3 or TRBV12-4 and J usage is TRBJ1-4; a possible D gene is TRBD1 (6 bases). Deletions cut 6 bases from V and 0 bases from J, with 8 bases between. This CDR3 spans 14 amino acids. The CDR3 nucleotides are TGTGCCAGCAGAAGGACAGCAACTAATGAAAAACTGTTTTTT. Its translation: CASRRTATNEKLFF.